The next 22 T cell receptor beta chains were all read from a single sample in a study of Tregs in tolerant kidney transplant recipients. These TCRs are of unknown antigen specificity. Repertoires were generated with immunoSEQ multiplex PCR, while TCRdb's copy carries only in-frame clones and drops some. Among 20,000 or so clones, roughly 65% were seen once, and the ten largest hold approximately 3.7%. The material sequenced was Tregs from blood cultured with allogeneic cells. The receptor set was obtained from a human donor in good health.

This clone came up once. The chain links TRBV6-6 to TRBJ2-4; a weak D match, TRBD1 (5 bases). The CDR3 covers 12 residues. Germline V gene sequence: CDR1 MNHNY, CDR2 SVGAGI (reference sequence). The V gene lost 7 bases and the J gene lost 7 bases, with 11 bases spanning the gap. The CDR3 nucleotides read TGTGCCAGCACAGGGCCCGGGAACATTCAGTACTTC. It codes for CASTGPGNIQYF.

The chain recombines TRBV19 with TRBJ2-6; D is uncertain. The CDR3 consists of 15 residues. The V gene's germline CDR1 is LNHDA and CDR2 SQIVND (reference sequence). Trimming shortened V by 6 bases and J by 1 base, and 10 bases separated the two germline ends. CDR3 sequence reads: CASRSVGSGANVLTF. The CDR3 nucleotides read TGTGCCAGTAGATCCGTCGGGTCTGGGGCCAACGTCCTGACTTTC.

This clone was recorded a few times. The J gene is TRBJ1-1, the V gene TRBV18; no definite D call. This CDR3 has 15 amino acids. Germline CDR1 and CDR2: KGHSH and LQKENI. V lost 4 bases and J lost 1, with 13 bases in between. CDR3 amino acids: CASSRAIVENTEAFF. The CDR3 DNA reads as TGTGCCAGCTCACGCGCGATAGTGGAGAACACTGAAGCTTTCTTT.

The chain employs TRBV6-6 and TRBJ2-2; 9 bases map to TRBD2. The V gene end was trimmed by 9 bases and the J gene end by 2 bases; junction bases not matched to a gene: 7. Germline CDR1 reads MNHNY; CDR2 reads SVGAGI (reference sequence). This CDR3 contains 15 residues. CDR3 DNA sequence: TGTGCCAGTTGGCGTAGCGGGAGAAACACCGGGGAGCTGTTTTTT. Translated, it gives CASWRSGRNTGELFF.

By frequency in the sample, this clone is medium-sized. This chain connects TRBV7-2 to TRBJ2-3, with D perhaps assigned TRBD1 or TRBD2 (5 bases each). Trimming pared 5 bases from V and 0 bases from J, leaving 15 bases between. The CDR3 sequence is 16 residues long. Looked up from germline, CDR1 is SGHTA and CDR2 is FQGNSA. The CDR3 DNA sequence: TGTGCCAGCAGCCGACCTCCGGGACGGAGCACAGATACGCAGTATTTT. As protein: CASSRPPGRSTDTQYF. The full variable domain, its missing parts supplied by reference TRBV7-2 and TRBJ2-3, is GAGVSQSPSNKVTEKGKDVELRCDPISGHTALYWYRQSLGQGLEFLIYFQGNSAPDKSGLPSDRFSAERTGGSVSTLTIQRTQQEDSAVYLCASSRPPGRSTDTQYFGPGTRLTVL.

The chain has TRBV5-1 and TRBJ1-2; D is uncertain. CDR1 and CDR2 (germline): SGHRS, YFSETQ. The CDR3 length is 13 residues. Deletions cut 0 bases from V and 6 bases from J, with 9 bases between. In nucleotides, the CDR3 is TGCGCCAGCAGCTTGGCCCAGGCGGATGGCTACACCTTC. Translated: CASSLAQADGYTF.

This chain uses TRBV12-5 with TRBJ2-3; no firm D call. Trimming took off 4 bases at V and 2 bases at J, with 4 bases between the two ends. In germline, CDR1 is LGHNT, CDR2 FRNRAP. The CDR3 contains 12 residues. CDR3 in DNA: TGTGCTAGTGGTTCGACCACAGATACGCAGTATTTT. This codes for CASGSTTDTQYF.

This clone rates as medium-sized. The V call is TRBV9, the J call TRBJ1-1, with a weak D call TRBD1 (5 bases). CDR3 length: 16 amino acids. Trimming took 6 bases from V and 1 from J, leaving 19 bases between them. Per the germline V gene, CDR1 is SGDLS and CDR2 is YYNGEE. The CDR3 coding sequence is TGTGCCAGCACGGAAGGGAGAAGGGGACCGAACACTGAAGCTTTCTTT. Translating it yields CASTEGRRGPNTEAFF.

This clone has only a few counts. CDR3 in amino acids: CASSRLSGTVQFF. The CDR3 DNA reads TGTGCCAGCAGCCGCCTTTCGGGAACGGTCCAGTTCTTC. This sequence joins TRBV7-8 and TRBJ2-1; D is possibly TRBD2 (5 bases). V lost 5 bases and J lost 13, with 18 bases in between. The germline CDR1 and CDR2 sequences are SGHVS and FQNEAQ. The CDR3 has 13 amino acids. The whole variable domain, filled in from reference TRBV7-8 and TRBJ2-1, reads GAGVSQSPRYKVAKRGQDVALRCDPISGHVSLFWYQQALGQGPEFLTYFQNEAQLDKSGLPSDRFFAERPEGSVSTLKIQRTQQEDSAVYLCASSRLSGTVQFFGPGTRLTVL.

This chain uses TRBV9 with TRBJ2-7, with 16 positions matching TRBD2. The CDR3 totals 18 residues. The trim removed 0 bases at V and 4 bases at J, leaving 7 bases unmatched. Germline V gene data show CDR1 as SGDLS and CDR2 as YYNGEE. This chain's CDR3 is CASSVAGTSGGGGYEQYF. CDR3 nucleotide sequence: TGTGCCAGCAGCGTAGCCGGGACTAGCGGGGGGGGAGGATACGAGCAGTACTTC.

This chain's CDR3 is CASSRGAEAFF. The CDR3 DNA reads TGTGCCAGCAGTCGGGGGGCTGAAGCTTTCTTT. The chain joins TRBV6-5 to TRBJ1-1, with TRBD1 as a possible D gene (5 bases). V was shortened by 5 bases and J by 6 bases, with 7 bases between the two germline ends. The CDR3 has 11 amino acids. Germline assignment: CDR1 MNHEY and CDR2 SVGAGI.

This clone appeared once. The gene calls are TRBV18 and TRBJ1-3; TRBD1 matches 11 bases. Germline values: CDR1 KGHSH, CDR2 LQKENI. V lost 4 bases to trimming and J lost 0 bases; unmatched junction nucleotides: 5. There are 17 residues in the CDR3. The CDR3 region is CASSLRTGGYSGNTIYF. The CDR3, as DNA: TGTGCCAGCTCACTCCGGACAGGGGGCTACTCTGGAAACACCATATATTTT.

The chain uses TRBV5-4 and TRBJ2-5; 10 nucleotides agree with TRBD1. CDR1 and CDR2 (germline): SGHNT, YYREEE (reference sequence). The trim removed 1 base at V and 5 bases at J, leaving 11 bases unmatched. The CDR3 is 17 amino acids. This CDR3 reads CASSLKGQGRPRETQYF. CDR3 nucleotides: TGTGCCAGCAGCTTGAAGGGACAGGGGCGCCCTAGGGAGACCCAGTACTTC.

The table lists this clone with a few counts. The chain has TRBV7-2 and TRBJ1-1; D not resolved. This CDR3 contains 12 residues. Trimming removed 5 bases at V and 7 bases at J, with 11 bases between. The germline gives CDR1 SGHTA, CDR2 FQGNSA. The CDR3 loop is CASSRDHGEAFF. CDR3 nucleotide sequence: TGTGCCAGCAGCCGAGACCATGGTGAAGCTTTCTTT.

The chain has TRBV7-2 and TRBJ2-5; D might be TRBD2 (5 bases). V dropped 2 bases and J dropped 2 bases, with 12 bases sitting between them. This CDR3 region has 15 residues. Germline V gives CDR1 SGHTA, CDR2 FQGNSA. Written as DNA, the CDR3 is TGTGCCAGCAGCTTAATTCGCGGGCCTCAAGAGACCCAGTACTTC. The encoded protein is CASSLIRGPQETQYF.

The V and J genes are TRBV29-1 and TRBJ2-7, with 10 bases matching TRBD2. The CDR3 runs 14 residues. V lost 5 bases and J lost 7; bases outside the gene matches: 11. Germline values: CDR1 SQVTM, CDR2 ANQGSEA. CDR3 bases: TGCAGCGTTATATTACTAGCGGGGCCGGGAGAGCAGTACTTC. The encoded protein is CSVILLAGPGEQYF.

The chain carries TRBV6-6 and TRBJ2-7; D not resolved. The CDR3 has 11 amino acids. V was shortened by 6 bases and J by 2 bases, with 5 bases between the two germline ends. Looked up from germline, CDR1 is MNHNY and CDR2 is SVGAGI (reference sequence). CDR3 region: CASRETYEQYF. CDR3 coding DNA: TGTGCCAGCAGGGAAACCTACGAGCAGTACTTC.

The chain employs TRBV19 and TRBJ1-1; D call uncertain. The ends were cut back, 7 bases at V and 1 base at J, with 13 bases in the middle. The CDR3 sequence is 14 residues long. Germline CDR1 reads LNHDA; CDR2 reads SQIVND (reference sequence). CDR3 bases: TGTGCCAGTACCCCGGGCAGACCGAACACTGAAGCTTTCTTT. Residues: CASTPGRPNTEAFF.

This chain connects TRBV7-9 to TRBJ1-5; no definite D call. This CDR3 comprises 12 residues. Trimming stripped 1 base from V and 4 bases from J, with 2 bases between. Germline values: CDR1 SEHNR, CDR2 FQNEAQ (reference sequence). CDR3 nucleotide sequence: TGTGCCAGCAGCTTAGGGAATCAGCCCCAGCATTTT. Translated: CASSLGNQPQHF.

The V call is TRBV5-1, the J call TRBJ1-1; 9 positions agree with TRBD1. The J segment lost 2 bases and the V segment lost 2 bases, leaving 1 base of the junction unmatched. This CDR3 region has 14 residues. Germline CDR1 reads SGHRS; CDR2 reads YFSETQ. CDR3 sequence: CASSLTGGNTEAFF. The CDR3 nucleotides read TGCGCCAGCAGCTTAACAGGGGGCAACACTGAAGCTTTCTTT.

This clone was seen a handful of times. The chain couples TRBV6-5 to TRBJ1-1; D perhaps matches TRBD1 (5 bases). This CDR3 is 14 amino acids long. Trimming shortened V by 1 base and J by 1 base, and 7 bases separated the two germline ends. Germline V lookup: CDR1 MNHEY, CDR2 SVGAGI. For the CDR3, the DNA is TGTGCCAGCAGTTACTTGGGGGGGAACACTGAAGCTTTCTTT. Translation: CASSYLGGNTEAFF.

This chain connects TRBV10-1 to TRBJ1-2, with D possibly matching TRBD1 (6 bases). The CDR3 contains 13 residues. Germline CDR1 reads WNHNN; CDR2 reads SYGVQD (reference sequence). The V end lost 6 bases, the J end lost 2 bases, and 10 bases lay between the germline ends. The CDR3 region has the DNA TGCGCCAGCAGCCTGGACAGAAACTATGGCTACACCTTC. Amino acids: CASSLDRNYGYTF.